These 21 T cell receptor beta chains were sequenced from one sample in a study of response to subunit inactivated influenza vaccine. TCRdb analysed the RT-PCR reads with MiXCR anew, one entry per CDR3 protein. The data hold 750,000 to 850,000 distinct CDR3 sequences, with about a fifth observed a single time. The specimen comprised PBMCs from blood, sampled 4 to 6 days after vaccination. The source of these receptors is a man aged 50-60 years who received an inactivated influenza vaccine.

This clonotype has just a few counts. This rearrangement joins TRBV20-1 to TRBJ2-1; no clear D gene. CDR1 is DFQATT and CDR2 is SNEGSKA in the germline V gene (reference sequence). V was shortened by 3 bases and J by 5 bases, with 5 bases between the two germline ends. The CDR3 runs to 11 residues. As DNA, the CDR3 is TGCAGTGCTAGCGAGCACAATGAGCAGTTCTTC. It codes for CSASEHNEQFF.

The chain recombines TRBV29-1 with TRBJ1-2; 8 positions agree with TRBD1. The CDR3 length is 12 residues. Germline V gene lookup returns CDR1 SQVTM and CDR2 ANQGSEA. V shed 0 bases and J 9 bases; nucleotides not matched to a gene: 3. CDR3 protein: CSVEDRQGRYTF. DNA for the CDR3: TGCAGCGTTGAAGATCGACAGGGGCGCTACACCTTC.

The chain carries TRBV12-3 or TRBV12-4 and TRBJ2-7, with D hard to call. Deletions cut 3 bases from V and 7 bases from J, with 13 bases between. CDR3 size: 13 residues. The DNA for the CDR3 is TGTGCCAGCAGTTTCGTCCCTCGAGGAGAGCAGTACTTC. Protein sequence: CASSFVPRGEQYF.

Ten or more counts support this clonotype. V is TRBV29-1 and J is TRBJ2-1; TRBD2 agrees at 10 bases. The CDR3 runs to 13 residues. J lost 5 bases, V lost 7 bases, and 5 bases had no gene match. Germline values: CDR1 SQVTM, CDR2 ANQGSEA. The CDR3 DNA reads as TGCAGCGCTAGCGGGGGAGGCGACAATGAGCAGTTCTTC. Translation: CSASGGGDNEQFF.

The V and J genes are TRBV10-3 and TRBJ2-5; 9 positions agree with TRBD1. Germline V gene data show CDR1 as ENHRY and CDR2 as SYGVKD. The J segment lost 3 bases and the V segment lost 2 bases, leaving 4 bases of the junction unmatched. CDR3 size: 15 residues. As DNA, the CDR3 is TGTGCCATCAGTGAGGGAGGACAGGGGAAAGAGACCCAGTACTTC. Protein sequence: CAISEGGQGKETQYF.

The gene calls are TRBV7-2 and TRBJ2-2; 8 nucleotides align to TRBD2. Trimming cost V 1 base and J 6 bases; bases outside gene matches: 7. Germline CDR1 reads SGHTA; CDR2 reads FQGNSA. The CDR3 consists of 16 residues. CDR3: CASSLVGTRSAGELFF. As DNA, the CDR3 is TGTGCCAGCAGCTTAGTCGGGACTAGAAGCGCCGGGGAGCTGTTTTTT.

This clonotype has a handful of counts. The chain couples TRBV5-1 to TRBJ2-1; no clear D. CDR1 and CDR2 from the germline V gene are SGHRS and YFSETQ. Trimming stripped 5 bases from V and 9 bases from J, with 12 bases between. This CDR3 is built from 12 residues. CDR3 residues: CASSLLLGEQFF. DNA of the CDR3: TGCGCCAGCAGTCTACTCCTGGGTGAGCAGTTCTTC.

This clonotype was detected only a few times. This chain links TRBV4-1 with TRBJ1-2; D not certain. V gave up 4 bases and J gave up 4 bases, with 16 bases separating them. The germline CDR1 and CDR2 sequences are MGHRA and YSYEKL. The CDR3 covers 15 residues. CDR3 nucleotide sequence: TGCGCCAGCAGCCGAACCCTTAGGACGGTCTATGGCTACACCTTC. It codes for CASSRTLRTVYGYTF.

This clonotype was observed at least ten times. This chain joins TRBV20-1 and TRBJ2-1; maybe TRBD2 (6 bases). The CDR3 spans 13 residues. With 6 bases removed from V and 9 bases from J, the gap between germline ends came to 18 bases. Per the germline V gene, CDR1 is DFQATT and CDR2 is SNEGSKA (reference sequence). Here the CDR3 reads CSAVADPRAEQFF. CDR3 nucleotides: TGCAGTGCCGTAGCGGATCCACGCGCTGAGCAGTTCTTC.

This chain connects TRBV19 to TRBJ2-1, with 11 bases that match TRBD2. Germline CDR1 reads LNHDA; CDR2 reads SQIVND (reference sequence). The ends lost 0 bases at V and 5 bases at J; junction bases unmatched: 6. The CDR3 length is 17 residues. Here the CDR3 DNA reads TGTGCCAGTAGTATAGATTTTAGCGGGGGGGCCCACAATGAGCAGTTCTTC. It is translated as CASSIDFSGGAHNEQFF.

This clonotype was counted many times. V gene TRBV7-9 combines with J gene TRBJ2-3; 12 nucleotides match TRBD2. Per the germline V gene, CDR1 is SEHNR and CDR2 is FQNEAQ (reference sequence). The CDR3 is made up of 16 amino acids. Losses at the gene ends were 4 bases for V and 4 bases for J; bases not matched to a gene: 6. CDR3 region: CASSSLAGGPSDTQYF. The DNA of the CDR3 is TGTGCCAGCAGCTCTCTAGCGGGAGGGCCTTCAGATACGCAGTATTTT.

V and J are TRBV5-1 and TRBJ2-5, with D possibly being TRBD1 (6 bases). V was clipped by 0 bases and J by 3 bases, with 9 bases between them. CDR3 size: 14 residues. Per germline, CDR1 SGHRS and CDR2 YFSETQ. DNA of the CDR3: TGCGCCAGCAGCTTGGTACGACAGGAAGAGACCCAGTACTTC. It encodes CASSLVRQEETQYF.

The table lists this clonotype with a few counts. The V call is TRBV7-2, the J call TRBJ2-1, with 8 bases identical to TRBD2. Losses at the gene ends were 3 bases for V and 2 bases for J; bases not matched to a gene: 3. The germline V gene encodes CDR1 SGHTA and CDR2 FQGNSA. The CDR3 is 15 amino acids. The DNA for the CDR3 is TGTGCCAGCAGCTTGATGCGGGGGGCCTACAATGAGCAGTTCTTC. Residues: CASSLMRGAYNEQFF.

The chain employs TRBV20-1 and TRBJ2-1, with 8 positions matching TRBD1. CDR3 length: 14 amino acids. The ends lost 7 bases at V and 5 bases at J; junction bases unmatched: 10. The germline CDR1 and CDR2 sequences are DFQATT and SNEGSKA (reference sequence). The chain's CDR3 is CSDKRAGGHNEQFF. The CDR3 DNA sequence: TGCAGTGATAAGAGGGCAGGGGGCCACAATGAGCAGTTCTTC.

In DNA, the CDR3 is TGTGCCAGCAGCCCCCATCTGGACACGTTCTACGAGCAGTACTTC. Encoded protein: CASSPHLDTFYEQYF. The chain carries TRBV9 and TRBJ2-7, with D possibly matching TRBD1 (5 bases). Germline assignment: CDR1 SGDLS and CDR2 YYNGEE. CDR3 length: 15 residues. V dropped 4 bases and J dropped 3 bases, with 17 bases sitting between them.

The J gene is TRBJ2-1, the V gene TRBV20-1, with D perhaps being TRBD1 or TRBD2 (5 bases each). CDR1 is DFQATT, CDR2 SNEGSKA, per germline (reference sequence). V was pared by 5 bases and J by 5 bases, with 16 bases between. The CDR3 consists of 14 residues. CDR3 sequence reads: CSASGTDTHNEQFF. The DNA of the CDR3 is TGCAGTGCTTCTGGGACCGATACCCACAATGAGCAGTTCTTC.

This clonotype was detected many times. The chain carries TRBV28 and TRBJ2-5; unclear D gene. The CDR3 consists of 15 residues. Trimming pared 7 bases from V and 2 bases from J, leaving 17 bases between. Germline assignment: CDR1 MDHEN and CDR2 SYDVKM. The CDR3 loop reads CASNSGSVVQETQYF. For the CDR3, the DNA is TGTGCCAGCAATTCCGGGTCGGTTGTACAAGAGACCCAGTACTTC.

Written as DNA, the CDR3 is TGTGCCATCAGTCCCGGGGGGGGTGGGGATTCACCCCTCCACTTT. As protein: CAISPGGGGDSPLHF. V and J are TRBV10-3 and TRBJ1-6, with D maybe TRBD1 (5 bases). The germline CDR1 and CDR2 sequences are ENHRY and SYGVKD. V lost 5 bases to trimming and J lost 8 bases, with 16 bases between them. There are 15 residues in the CDR3.

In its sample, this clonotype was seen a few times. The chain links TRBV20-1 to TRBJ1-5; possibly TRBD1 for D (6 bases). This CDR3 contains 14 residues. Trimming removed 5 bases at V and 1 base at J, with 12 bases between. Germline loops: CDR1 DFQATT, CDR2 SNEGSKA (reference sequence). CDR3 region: CSAPQGLSNQPQHF. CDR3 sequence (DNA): TGCAGTGCTCCTCAGGGGTTGAGCAATCAGCCCCAGCATTTT.

The CDR3, as DNA: TGCAGTGCGGAACCCCGGGGACATGAAAAACTGTTTTTT. Translating gives CSAEPRGHEKLFF. This chain uses TRBV20-1 with TRBJ1-4; maybe TRBD1 (5 bases). This CDR3 is 13 amino acids long. The germline gives CDR1 DFQATT, CDR2 SNEGSKA (reference sequence). The ends were cut back, 6 bases at V and 6 bases at J, with 14 bases in the middle.

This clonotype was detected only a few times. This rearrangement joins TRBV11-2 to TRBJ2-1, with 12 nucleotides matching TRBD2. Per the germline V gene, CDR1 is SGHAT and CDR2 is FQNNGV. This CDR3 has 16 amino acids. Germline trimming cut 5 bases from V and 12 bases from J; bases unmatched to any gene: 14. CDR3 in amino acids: CASSPTSTSGGLWQFF. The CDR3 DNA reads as TGTGCCAGCAGCCCTACCAGTACTAGCGGGGGGCTCTGGCAGTTCTTC.